Listed here are 8 T cell receptor beta chains from one sample, sequenced in a study of blood T cell repertoires in COVID-19. Only in-frame clones appear in the TCRdb table, and some are missing; sequencing was by immunoSEQ multiplex PCR. The sample contains about 160,000 clones, approximately 90% of which appear only once. Sequencing was performed on peripheral blood. Receptors originate from a man between 25 and 39 years old with COVID-19, enrolled during active disease.

The chain combines TRBV18 with TRBJ2-1; D might be TRBD2 (6 bases). The CDR3 covers 15 residues. Germline CDR1 is KGHSH and CDR2 is LQKENI. Trimming left V 3 bases short and J 3 bases short, with 12 bases between. CDR3 bases: TGTGCCAGCTCACCTACACTAGCTGACTACAATGAGCAGTTCTTC. Protein sequence: CASSPTLADYNEQFF.

This rearrangement joins TRBV9 to TRBJ1-2; the match to TRBD1 covers 7 bases. Per germline, CDR1 SGDLS and CDR2 YYNGEE. After removal of 2 bases from V and 5 bases from J, the junction contained 12 bases not matched to a gene. The CDR3 length is 16 residues. CDR3 sequence (DNA): TGTGCCAGCAGCGTGGATAGTAGGACAGGTGCATATGGCTACACCTTC. The encoded protein is CASSVDSRTGAYGYTF.

This chain connects TRBV7-6 to TRBJ2-5, with D possibly TRBD2 on 6 matching bases. This CDR3 comprises 16 residues. V lost 7 bases and J lost 3, with 21 bases in between. Germline loops: CDR1 SGHVS, CDR2 FNYEAQ. The CDR3 DNA reads TGTGCCAGCACAACCCTTTCACCCGGGGGAAAAGAGACCCAGTACTTC. As protein: CASTTLSPGGKETQYF.

V is TRBV12-3 or TRBV12-4 and J is TRBJ2-3; perhaps TRBD1 as D (6 bases). The V end lost 5 bases, the J end lost 4 bases, and 10 bases lay between the germline ends. There are 13 residues in the CDR3. In DNA, the CDR3 is TGTGCCAGCAGTCTACAGGGCCCAGATACGCAGTATTTT. The encoded protein is CASSLQGPDTQYF.

V is TRBV19 and J is TRBJ1-5, with TRBD1 matching 11 bases. Germline assignment: CDR1 LNHDA and CDR2 SQIVND (reference sequence). V was clipped by 10 bases and J by 1 base; unmatched bases: 9. There are 16 residues in the CDR3. CDR3 protein: CATGTGGVISNQPQHF. The CDR3 DNA sequence: TGTGCCACCGGGACAGGGGGGGTTATCAGCAATCAGCCCCAGCATTTT.

As concerns this clone: This likely comes from a read error, as the CDR3 has no conserved phenylalanine or tryptophan at its end. The limits of the CDR3 on the DNA are not certain, so only TCRdb's listed CDR3 is given. The rearrangement joins TRBV7-3 to TRBJ1-1. The germline gives CDR1 SGHTA, CDR2 FQGTGA. The CDR3 is 9 amino acids long, termini counted. The CDR3 sequence: CASSLNHSL.

This chain links TRBV5-8 with TRBJ2-3, with D possibly being TRBD2 (5 bases). The V gene lost 2 bases and the J gene lost 0 bases, with 10 bases spanning the gap. This CDR3 contains 15 residues. Germline V gene lookup returns CDR1 SGHTS and CDR2 YDEGEE. DNA of the CDR3: TGTGCCAGCAGCTTCTGGGGAGAGAGCACAGATACGCAGTATTTT. Protein sequence: CASSFWGESTDTQYF.

The chain links TRBV27 to TRBJ1-1; a possible D gene is TRBD1 (5 bases). V was clipped by 6 bases and J by 1 base, with 6 bases between them. The CDR3 sequence is 12 residues long. Looked up from germline, CDR1 is MNHEY and CDR2 is SMNVEV (reference sequence). The DNA of the CDR3 is TGTGCCAGCAGAACAGGGAACACTGAAGCTTTCTTT. This encodes CASRTGNTEAFF.